Listed below are T cell receptor beta chains from one sample, sequenced in a study of blood T cells in healthy people across ages. One entry per CDR3 protein, called by TCRdb with MiXCR from the 5' RACE reads. The data hold over a million distinct CDR3 sequences, with roughly 45% observed a single time. The source material was blood. These receptors originate from a woman in her fifties or sixties in good health. Both conserved end residues are trimmed from each CDR3.

J gene,V gene,CDR3 protein
TRBJ1-4,TRBV29-1,SVGPLYPGNEKLF
TRBJ2-3,TRBV4-1,ASSRHRTGIKRSSSTDTQY
TRBJ2-3,TRBV12-3/TRBV12-4,ASSLGTDTDTQY
TRBJ2-7,TRBV11-2,ARSLIAGASVDEQY
TRBJ2-7,TRBV7-9,ASSGPGDSYEQN
TRBJ2-1,TRBV5-5,ASSQLQGSYNEQF
TRBJ2-7,TRBV27,ASSRGGQILSSYEQY
TRBJ1-2,TRBV20-1,SADTRGSSYGYT
TRBJ1-1,TRBV25-1,ASSEWGRKNTEAF
TRBJ2-7,TRBV5-4,ASSLGPLTLAGGLGSAYEQY
TRBJ2-7,TRBV29-1,SVVTGSPYEQY
TRBJ2-3,TRBV9,ASSPWAGDTTDTQY
-,TRBV28,ASSLLSGTLYEQY
TRBJ2-4,TRBV20-1,SALTRDNPIQY
TRBJ2-7,TRBV20-1,SATPLVRELDEQY